The 21 T cell receptor beta chains below come from one sample, sequenced in a study of control samples from healthy donors and cancer patients. The assay was immunoSEQ multiplex PCR, and TCRdb's table has in-frame clones only and misses some. The repertoire holds 150,000 to 200,000 clones, roughly 90% seen once, with approximately 0.7% in the top ten. The sequencing input was blood. The receptors originated from a woman younger than 45 in good health.

J is TRBJ2-1 and V is TRBV9, with D maybe TRBD2 (6 bases). The CDR3 extends over 16 amino acids. Germline-derived CDR1 and CDR2 are SGDLS and YYNGEE. Trimming took off 2 bases at V and 10 bases at J, with 22 bases between the two ends. The CDR3 protein is CASSVLEGSGAGEQFF. DNA of the CDR3: TGTGCCAGCAGCGTCTTAGAGGGTAGCGGAGCCGGCGAGCAGTTCTTC. Looking up the rest from reference TRBV9 and TRBJ2-1 gives the full variable domain: DSGVTQTPKHLITATGQRVTLRCSPRSGDLSVYWYQQSLDQGLQFLIQYYNGEERAKGNILERFSAQQFPDLHSELNLSSLELGDSALYFCASSVLEGSGAGEQFFGPGTRLTVL.

This chain joins TRBV19 and TRBJ1-6; no clear D. With 6 bases removed from V and 3 bases from J, the gap between germline ends came to 6 bases. The V gene's germline CDR1 is LNHDA and CDR2 SQIVND (reference sequence). The CDR3 has 13 amino acids. The CDR3 region has the DNA TGTGCCAGTAGAAGCGTCTATAATTCACCCCTCCACTTT. It translates to CASRSVYNSPLHF.

Written as DNA, the CDR3 is TGCAGCGCTATCAACTGGACAGGTCAAGAGACCCAGTACTTC. Residues: CSAINWTGQETQYF. V and J are TRBV29-1 and TRBJ2-5; 7 bases match TRBD1. CDR3 length: 14 residues. Germline CDR1 and CDR2: SQVTM and ANQGSEA. The trim removed 7 bases at V and 2 bases at J, leaving 10 bases unmatched.

V is TRBV28 and J is TRBJ1-5, with D tentatively TRBD1 (5 bases). Germline CDR1 is MDHEN and CDR2 is SYDVKM. The CDR3 totals 15 residues. The V and J ends lost 4 bases and 4 bases respectively, with 14 bases between them. CDR3 in DNA: TGTGCCAGCAGTTCCGGGACCCTCGGGAATCAGCCCCAGCATTTT. Protein product: CASSSGTLGNQPQHF.

The chain employs TRBV18 and TRBJ1-1; TRBD1 might be the D (6 bases). The V end lost 5 bases, the J end lost 1 base, and 11 bases lay between the germline ends. Germline values: CDR1 KGHSH, CDR2 LQKENI. This CDR3 comprises 14 residues. DNA for the CDR3: TGTGCCAGCTCAGGAAGGGGGGGGAACACTGAAGCTTTCTTT. Amino acids: CASSGRGGNTEAFF.

The CDR3 DNA sequence: TGTGCCAGTAGTATAGACAGGGGAGGTGAGCAGTTCTTC. This encodes CASSIDRGGEQFF. The chain couples TRBV19 to TRBJ2-1; the D call may be TRBD1 or TRBD2 (6 bases each). The CDR3 totals 13 residues. V gave up 0 bases and J gave up 9 bases, with 9 bases separating them. The germline CDR1 and CDR2 sequences are LNHDA and SQIVND (reference sequence). The entire variable domain, with the rest obtained from reference TRBV19 and TRBJ2-1, is as follows: DGGITQSPKYLFRKEGQNVTLSCEQNLNHDAMYWYRQDPGQGLRLIYYSQIVNDFQKGDIAEGYSVSREKKESFPLTVTSAQKNPTAFYLCASSIDRGGEQFFGPGTRLTVL.

V and J are TRBV19 and TRBJ2-5; 9 bases match TRBD1. The CDR3 spans 14 residues. CDR1 LNHDA and CDR2 SQIVND come from the germline V gene (reference sequence). The ends lost 6 bases at V and 5 bases at J; junction bases unmatched: 7. CDR3: CASSPGTGLETQYF. CDR3 nucleotides: TGTGCCAGTAGCCCCGGGACAGGGTTGGAGACCCAGTACTTC.

The chain links TRBV24-1 to TRBJ1-5, with TRBD1 matching 9 bases. The CDR3 covers 16 residues. The germline V gene has CDR1 KGHDR and CDR2 SFDVKD. Trimming took 4 bases from V and 6 from J; bases not matched to a gene: 9. DNA of the CDR3: TGTGCCACCAGTGAGTCGGGACAGGGAGGTATTCAGCCCCAGCATTTT. This sequence encodes CATSESGQGGIQPQHF.

The CDR3 region has the DNA TGTGCCAGCAGCTTACAGGATACGCAGTATTTT. Residues: CASSLQDTQYF. V and J are TRBV7-2 and TRBJ2-3; D is undetermined. Germline values: CDR1 SGHTA, CDR2 FQGNSA. CDR3 length equals 11 residues. Trimming left V 2 bases short and J 6 bases short, with 3 bases between. Complete variable domain (other parts from reference TRBV7-2 and TRBJ2-3): GAGVSQSPSNKVTEKGKDVELRCDPISGHTALYWYRQSLGQGLEFLIYFQGNSAPDKSGLPSDRFSAERTGGSVSTLTIQRTQQEDSAVYLCASSLQDTQYFGPGTRLTVL.

The rearrangement uses TRBV6-6 and TRBJ2-1; 9 positions match TRBD2. Per germline, CDR1 MNHNY and CDR2 SVGAGI (reference sequence). This CDR3 region has 15 residues. Trimming took 4 bases from V and 3 from J; bases not matched to a gene: 4. The CDR3 coding sequence is TGTGCCAGCAGTTCGGGCGGGAGGGTCTACAATGAGCAGTTCTTC. This codes for CASSSGGRVYNEQFF.

V and J are TRBV14 and TRBJ2-7; 8 bases fit TRBD2. This CDR3 is built from 16 residues. V was pared by 4 bases and J by 2 bases, with 10 bases of the junction left unmatched. Germline CDR1 and CDR2: SGHDN and FVKESK. The CDR3 sequence: CASSPRGSGATYEQYF. The CDR3 DNA sequence: TGTGCCAGCAGCCCCCGGGGTAGCGGGGCTACCTACGAGCAGTACTTC.

The chain is built from TRBV6-2 or TRBV6-3 and TRBJ2-5; the D is unclear. Germline V lookup: CDR1 MNHEY, CDR2 SVGEGT. The CDR3 is 14 residues long. V was clipped by 2 bases and J by 4 bases, with 11 bases between them. As DNA, the CDR3 is TGTGCCAGCAGTTACGGGCAATCTACAGAGACCCAGTACTTC. Amino acids: CASSYGQSTETQYF.

This clone was seen a single time. V usage is TRBV7-8 and J usage is TRBJ2-3, with no clear D. Germline V gene sequence: CDR1 SGHVS, CDR2 FQNEAQ. Trimming removed 6 bases at V and 6 bases at J, with 7 bases between. This CDR3 comprises 11 residues. The CDR3 DNA sequence: TGTGCCAGCAGTGAACAGGATACGCAGTATTTT. Amino acids: CASSEQDTQYF.

V gene TRBV6-5 combines with J gene TRBJ2-2; D might be TRBD1 or TRBD2, each matching 7 bases. V was pared by 2 bases and J by 6 bases, with 16 bases between. The CDR3 has 16 residues. From germline, CDR1 is MNHEY and CDR2 SVGAGI. DNA for the CDR3: TGTGCCAGCAGTTACGGTCAGGGGGGGGTGGCCGGGGAGCTGTTTTTT. Amino acid sequence: CASSYGQGGVAGELFF.

In DNA form, the CDR3 reads TGTGCCAGCAGTGGACGGAGCTCTGGGGCCAACGTCCTGACTTTC. This sequence encodes CASSGRSSGANVLTF. This chain uses TRBV2 with TRBJ2-6, with unresolved D. The CDR3 runs to 15 residues. CDR1 is SNHLY and CDR2 is FYNNEI in the germline V gene. Trimming shortened V by 4 bases and J by 0 bases, and 7 bases separated the two germline ends.

The rearrangement joins TRBV7-6 to TRBJ2-1; 9 bases are shared with TRBD2. Germline V CDR1 and CDR2: SGHVS, FNYEAQ. The CDR3 sequence is 19 residues long. J was trimmed by 7 bases and V by 1 base; bases with no gene match: 17. Here the CDR3 DNA reads TGTGCCAGCAGCTTAGTAATTAGCGGGAGTAAGCCCCCGAGAAATGAGCAGTTCTTC. The encoded protein is CASSLVISGSKPPRNEQFF.

The chain recombines TRBV21-1 with TRBJ1-5; the table names TRBD1, a call not compared with the DNA. TRBV21-1 is a pseudogene locus. The CDR3 sequence is 20 residues long. CDR3 region: CASSKRVVPCQGAYNQPQHF. Here the CDR3 DNA reads TGTGCCAGCAGCAAACGGGTAGTACCCTGTCAGGGGGCATACAATCAGCCCCAGCATTTT.

The chain uses TRBV7-3 and TRBJ2-2; D is possibly TRBD1 (9 bases). This CDR3 has 15 residues. Per the germline V gene, CDR1 is SGHTA and CDR2 is FQGTGA. As DNA, the CDR3 is TGTGCTTCGAGCGGGGGACAGGGGAACACCGGGGAGCTGTTTTTT. Translated: CASSGGQGNTGELFF.

The rearrangement uses TRBV27 and TRBJ1-4; TRBD1 might be the D (6 bases). Trimming removed 4 bases from V and 10 bases from J, with 13 bases in between. CDR1 MNHEY and CDR2 SMNVEV come from the germline V gene (reference sequence). The CDR3 is 13 amino acids. The CDR3 DNA sequence: TGTGCCAGCAGTTCCGGTAGGGGGGGAAAACTGTTTTTT. Translation gives CASSSGRGGKLFF.

The V and J genes are TRBV5-1 and TRBJ2-5; D is unresolved. V shed 1 base and J shed 4 bases, with 2 bases lying between them. Germline V gives CDR1 SGHRS, CDR2 YFSETQ. There are 11 residues in the CDR3. In nucleotides, the CDR3 is TGCGCCAGCAGCTTGCTAGAGACCCAGTACTTC. Translating gives CASSLLETQYF.

The V call is TRBV11-2, the J call TRBJ1-2; no reliable D call. This CDR3 comprises 14 residues. CDR1 and CDR2 from the germline V gene are SGHAT and FQNNGV. The ends were cut back, 1 base at V and 4 bases at J, with 10 bases in the middle. CDR3 DNA sequence: TGTGCCAGCAGCTTAGCTCCAGCGGGCTATGGCTACACCTTC. As protein: CASSLAPAGYGYTF.